Sequencing of this TCR beta chain was carried out in a study of shared clonotypes between healthy human individuals. Findings and limits, study-wide: There were few donors, and this limited the genetic and exposure-history diversity represented. Specimens sampled were limited to blood, with tissue repertoires likely differing. Shared clonotypes: 4.5% to 6.5% naive CD4, about 3.5% naive CD8, roughly 2.4% memory CD4, 0.4% to 0.5% memory CD8.

Only one count was recorded for this clone. Its antigen is as yet unknown. The V end was cut by 3 bases, the J end by 2 bases, with 13 bases between. This CDR3 is built from 16 residues. Looked up from germline, CDR1 is LNHDA and CDR2 is SQIVND (reference sequence). TCRdb's table, derived via immunoSEQ multiplex PCR, lists solely in-frame clones and lacks some. Among a few million clones listed, approximately 92% were seen once. Terminally differentiated effector memory CD45RA+ cells were excluded by CCR7 positive selection of CD45RO-negative cells. The study drew its donors from healthy HIV-negative adults without recent acute infections or vaccinations.

This chain connects TRBV19 to TRBJ1-4; no clear D. The sequenced sample was naive CD8+ T cells from PBMCs. This TCR was sampled from a young man in good health. Some clones in this sample may be carry-over from other donors' samples. The CDR3 sequence: CASSMGSARTNEKLFF. The CDR3 DNA reads as TGTGCCAGTAGTATGGGCTCTGCAAGGACTAATGAAAAACTGTTTTTT.